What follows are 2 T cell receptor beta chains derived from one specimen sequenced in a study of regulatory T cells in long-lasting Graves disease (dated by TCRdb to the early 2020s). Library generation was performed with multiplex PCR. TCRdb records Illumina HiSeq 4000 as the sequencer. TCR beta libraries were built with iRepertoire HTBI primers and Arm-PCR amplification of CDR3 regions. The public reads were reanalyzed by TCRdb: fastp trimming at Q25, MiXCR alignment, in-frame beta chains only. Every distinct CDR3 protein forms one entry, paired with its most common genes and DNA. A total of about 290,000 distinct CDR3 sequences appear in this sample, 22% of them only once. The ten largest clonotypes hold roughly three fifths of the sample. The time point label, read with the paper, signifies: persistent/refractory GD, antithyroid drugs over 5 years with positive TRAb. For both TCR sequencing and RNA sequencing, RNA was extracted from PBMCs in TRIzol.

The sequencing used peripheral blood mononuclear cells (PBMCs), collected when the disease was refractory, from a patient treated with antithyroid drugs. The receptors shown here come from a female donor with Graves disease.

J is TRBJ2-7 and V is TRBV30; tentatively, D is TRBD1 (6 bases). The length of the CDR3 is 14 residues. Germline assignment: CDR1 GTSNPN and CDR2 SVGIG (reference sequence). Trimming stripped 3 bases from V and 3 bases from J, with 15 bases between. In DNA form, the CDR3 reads TGTGCCTGGAGCCACGGGACACTTCGCTACGAGCAGTACTTC. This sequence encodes CAWSHGTLRYEQYF. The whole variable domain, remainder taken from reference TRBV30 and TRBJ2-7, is SQTIHQWPATLVQPVGSPLSLECTVEGTSNPNLYWYRQAAGRGLQLLFYSVGIGQISSEVPQNLSASRPQDRQFILSSKKLLLSDSGFYLCAWSHGTLRYEQYFGPGTRLTVT.

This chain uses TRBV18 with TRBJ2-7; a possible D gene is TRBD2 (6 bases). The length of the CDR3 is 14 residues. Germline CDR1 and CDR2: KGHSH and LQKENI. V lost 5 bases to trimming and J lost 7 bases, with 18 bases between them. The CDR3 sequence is CASSSRRGLGEQYF. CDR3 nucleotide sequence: TGTGCCAGCTCATCACGTCGGGGGTTGGGAGAGCAGTACTTC. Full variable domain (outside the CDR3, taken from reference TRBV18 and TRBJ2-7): NAGVMQNPRHLVRRRGQEARLRCSPMKGHSHVYWYRQLPEEGLKFMVYLQKENIIDESGMPKERFSAEFPKEGPSILRIQQVVRGDSAAYFCASSSRRGLGEQYFGPGTRLTVT.